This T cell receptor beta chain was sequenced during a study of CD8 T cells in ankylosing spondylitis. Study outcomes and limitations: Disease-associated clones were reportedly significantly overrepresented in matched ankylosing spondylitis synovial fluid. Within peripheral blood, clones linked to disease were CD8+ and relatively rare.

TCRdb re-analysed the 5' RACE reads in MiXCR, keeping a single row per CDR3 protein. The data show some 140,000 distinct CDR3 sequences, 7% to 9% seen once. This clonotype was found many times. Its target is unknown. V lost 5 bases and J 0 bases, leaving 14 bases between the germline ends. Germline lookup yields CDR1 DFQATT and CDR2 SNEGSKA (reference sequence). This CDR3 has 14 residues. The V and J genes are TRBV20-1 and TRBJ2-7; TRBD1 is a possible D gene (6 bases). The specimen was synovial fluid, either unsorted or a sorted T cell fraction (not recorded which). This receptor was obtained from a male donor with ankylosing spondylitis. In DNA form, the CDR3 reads TGCAGTGCTGTCAACGACAGGAGCTCCTACGAGCAGTACTTC. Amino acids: CSAVNDRSSYEQYF.